A selection of T cell receptor beta chains follows, all from one sample in a study of OX40 agonist ivuxolimab in advanced cancers. Using immunoSEQ multiplex PCR, the repertoire was profiled, and TCRdb retains in-frame clones only, with some absent. Of some 72,000 clones listed, about 92% were seen once; the top ten hold 0.5% to 0.65%. Source: CD4+ or CD8+ T cells sorted from blood, taken in a trial of the OX40 agonist ivuxolimab. Receptors originate from an adult with an advanced solid tumor such as melanoma, head and neck, liver or kidney cancer. The CDR3 runs from the conserved cysteine through the conserved F or W. The D gene is left open where the match is weak. A clone size is listed for some rows: how often the clone was seen (once, few, many), or a class if it is expanded.

V gene,J gene,clone size,D gene,CDR3 DNA,CDR3 protein
TRBV6-6,TRBJ2-2,-,-,TGTGCCAGCTCCTTAACAGGGAGCAAGACCGGGGAGCTGTTTTTT,CASSLTGSKTGELFF
TRBV11-3,TRBJ2-7,-,-,TGTGCCAGCAGTCCTTCCCCGGGACACTTCTACGAGCAGTACTTC,CASSPSPGHFYEQYF
TRBV10-2,TRBJ2-5,-,-,TGCGCCAGCAGTGAGTCCAGCGGAATACGGACCCAGTACTTC,CASSESSGIRTQYF
TRBV30,TRBJ1-5,-,-,TGTGCCTGGAGGGCCGCTTTGGGGGTAGGCAATCAGCCCCAGCATTTT,CAWRAALGVGNQPQHF
TRBV19,TRBJ2-3,-,TRBD1,TGTGCCAGTAGTCCCAGAACAGGGGCAGATACGCAGTATTTT,CASSPRTGADTQYF
TRBV6-4,TRBJ2-2,-,-,TGTGCCAGCAGCACCGACAGGAACACCGGGGAGCTGTTTTTT,CASSTDRNTGELFF
TRBV29-1,TRBJ2-1,-,TRBD1,TGCAGCGGACGACAGGGGGCGGACTACAATGAGCAGTTCTTC,CSGRQGADYNEQFF
TRBV12-5,TRBJ2-1,-,TRBD1,TGTGCTAGTGGCTCGGGACAGATCTTTTACAATGAGCAGTTCTTC,CASGSGQIFYNEQFF
TRBV30,TRBJ2-3,-,TRBD2,TGTGCCTGGAACCTAGCGGGAGGCGCGCAGTATTTT,CAWNLAGGAQYF
TRBV5-5,TRBJ1-2,-,TRBD1,TGTGCCAGCACTTTTCAGGCAGGGGGACCTAACTATGGCTACACCTTC,CASTFQAGGPNYGYTF
TRBV4-2,TRBJ1-1,few,-,TGTGCCAGCAGCCAGGGACGAGTGAACACTGAAGCTTTCTTT,CASSQGRVNTEAFF
TRBV30,TRBJ1-3,-,TRBD1,TGTGCCTGGAGTTTAGGACAGGGGGGTGGAAACACCATATATTTT,CAWSLGQGGGNTIYF
TRBV6-5,TRBJ2-7,-,TRBD2,TGTGCCAGCAGTTTTGGACTAGCCTATGAGCAGTACTTC,CASSFGLAYEQYF
TRBV28,TRBJ1-5,-,TRBD1,TGTGCCAGCAGTTTGCCAGGGGGTCCGGGACAGCCCCAGCATTTT,CASSLPGGPGQPQHF
TRBV29-1,TRBJ1-3,-,-,TGCAGCGTTGAAGGTAGGAGGGGCCCTCCTCACTCTGGAAACACCATATATTTT,CSVEGRRGPPHSGNTIYF
TRBV20-1,TRBJ2-2,-,-,TGCAGTGCTAGACACGGGGCGGAGCTGTTTTTT,CSARHGAELFF
TRBV5-1,TRBJ2-7,-,-,TGCGCCAGCAGCTTGGACCGGACCCGGGGGCAGTACTTC,CASSLDRTRGQYF
TRBV5-4,TRBJ2-5,-,-,TGTGCCAGCAGCGAGAGACCCGGGGGGCAGACCCAGTACTTC,CASSERPGGQTQYF
TRBV28,TRBJ1-1,-,-,TGTGCCAGCAGTTTCTCCGGGCCCCTCGGCACTGAAGCTTTCTTT,CASSFSGPLGTEAFF
TRBV7-9,TRBJ1-1,-,-,TGTGCCAGCAGACCTGGACAGCTAATGAACACTGAAGCTTTCTTT,CASRPGQLMNTEAFF
TRBV7-8,TRBJ2-3,-,TRBD1,TGTGCCAGCAGCCTCTCCGGGACAGCTAGCACAGATACGCAGTATTTT,CASSLSGTASTDTQYF
TRBV15,TRBJ2-7,-,-,TGTGCCACCAGCAGAGATCGGGGGCCCACCTCCTACGAGCAGTACTTC,CATSRDRGPTSYEQYF